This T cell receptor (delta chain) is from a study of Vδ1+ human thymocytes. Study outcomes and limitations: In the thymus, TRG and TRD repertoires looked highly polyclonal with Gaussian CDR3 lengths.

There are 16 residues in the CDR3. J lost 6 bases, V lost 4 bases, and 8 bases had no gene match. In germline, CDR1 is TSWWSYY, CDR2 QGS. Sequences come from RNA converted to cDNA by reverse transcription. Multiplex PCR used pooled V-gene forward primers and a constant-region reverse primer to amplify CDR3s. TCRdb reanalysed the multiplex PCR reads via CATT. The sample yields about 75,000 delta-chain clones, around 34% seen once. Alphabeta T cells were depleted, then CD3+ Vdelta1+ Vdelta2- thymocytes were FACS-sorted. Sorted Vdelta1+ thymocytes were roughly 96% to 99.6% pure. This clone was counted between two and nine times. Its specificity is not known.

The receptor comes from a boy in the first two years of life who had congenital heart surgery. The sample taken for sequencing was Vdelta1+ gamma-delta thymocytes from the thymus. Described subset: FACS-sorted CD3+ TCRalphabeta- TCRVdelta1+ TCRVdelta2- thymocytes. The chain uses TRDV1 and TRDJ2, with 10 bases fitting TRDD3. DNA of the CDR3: TGTGCTCTTGGGGGCTACTGGGGGATTTTCGCAGCACAACTCTTCTTT. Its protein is CALGGYWGIFAAQLFF.